The 2 T cell receptor beta chains below come from one sample, sequenced in a study of blood T cell repertoires in COVID-19. Here immunoSEQ multiplex PCR was the method, and the copy in TCRdb shows in-frame clones only, minus some. The repertoire holds tens of thousands of clones, with roughly 90% as singletons. Sequenced input: peripheral blood. These receptors were taken from a woman in her 70s with acute or convalescent COVID-19.

This chain connects TRBV6-5 to TRBJ1-4; 8 bases map to TRBD1. Germline V gene data show CDR1 as MNHEY and CDR2 as SVGAGI. The CDR3 contains 15 residues. The V segment lost 5 bases and the J segment 6 bases; nucleotides outside the gene matches: 8. The CDR3 loop is CASSRPGTGDEKLFF. As DNA, the CDR3 is TGTGCCAGCAGTAGGCCCGGGACAGGAGATGAAAAACTGTTTTTT.

The chain combines TRBV5-1 with TRBJ2-2, with 7 bases fitting TRBD1. The V segment lost 2 bases and the J segment 6 bases; nucleotides outside the gene matches: 19. Looked up from germline, CDR1 is SGHRS and CDR2 is YFSETQ. This CDR3 has 19 amino acids. CDR3 in DNA: TGCGCCAGCAGCTTAGAGCAGGGGGACGCCCTCTTAAGGGCCGGGGAGCTGTTTTTT. Translating gives CASSLEQGDALLRAGELFF.